These 2 T cell receptor beta chains share one sample of origin, sequenced in a study of molecular identifiers for immune sequencing clone quantification. TCRdb reprocessed the PCR reads with MiXCR, giving one entry per CDR3 protein. The table shows about half a million distinct CDR3 sequences, with 25% occurring only once. The sequenced material came from naive CD8+ T cells from blood, with Jurkat cell RNA spiked in. Subset given: FACS-sorted CD8+CD4-CCR7+CD45RA+ naive T cells. These receptor sequences come from a human donor in good health. Some libraries in this study had Jurkat cell RNA spiked in.

This clonotype was observed a single time. A clone one base away is much larger, so this may be a read error. Lacking the conserved final phenylalanine or tryptophan, this CDR3 likely reflects a read error. The chain combines TRBV5-1 with TRBJ2-5; D call uncertain. V gave up 2 bases and J gave up 0 bases, with 5 bases separating them. Germline lookup yields CDR1 SGHRS and CDR2 YFSETQ. The CDR3 spans 13 residues. CDR3 bases: TGCGCCAGCAGCTTCCAGTACCAAGAGACCCAGTACTCC. Encoded protein: CASSFQYQETQYS.

Concerning this clonotype itself: Since a much larger clone is just one base distant, this may be a read error. The gene calls are TRBV6-5 and TRBJ2-5; a possible D gene is TRBD1 (7 bases). Trimming stripped 8 bases from V and 5 bases from J, with 18 bases between. This CDR3 is built from 14 residues. Germline loops: CDR1 MNHEY, CDR2 SVGAGI. In DNA, the CDR3 is TGTGCCAGCGGTGCTTCAGGGGGGTATGAGACCCAGTACTTC. This sequence encodes CASGASGGYETQYF.